This T cell receptor (beta chain) came from a study of prognosis after radiotherapy for stage I lung cancer. Background on the study: Adenocarcinoma was the tumor type in some 11 patients, squamous cell carcinoma in more than 5.

The length of the CDR3 is 17 residues. Germline CDR1 reads LNHDA; CDR2 reads SQIVND (reference sequence). By two-round multiplex PCR, the TCR beta CDR3 was amplified from genomic DNA. Primers specific to each TRBV and TRBJ gene were used in first-round PCR. TCRdb called the multiplex PCR reads again in MiXCR, with one record for every CDR3 protein. The sample contains about 34,000 distinct CDR3 sequences, approximately 35% of which appear only once. Study results and limitations: Whether the expanded TCR clones were tumor-specific was not determined.

Blood, around 5.7 milliliters, was collected at each of two time points. On this clonotype itself: Its specificity is not known. The junction departs from the called germline gene at one end, perhaps through a read error.

The receptor was derived from a donor over 45 with non-small cell lung cancer. This specimen was PBMCs, taken before or after stereotactic body radiation therapy (not recorded which). The rearrangement uses TRBV19 and TRBJ2-1, with 16 nucleotides matching TRBD2. DNA for the CDR3: TGTTCCAGTAGTATGGGGACTAGCGGGAGGGCATACAATGAGCAGTTCTTC. Translated: CSSSMGTSGRAYNEQFF.